This T cell receptor (beta chain) was retrieved from a study of T cells in tuberculosis. Across the whole study: The T cells targeted glucose monomycolate, a mycobacterial lipid, via CD1B.

Measured with immunoSEQ multiplex PCR; TCRdb has only the in-frame clones, and not every one. Of about 88,000 clones in the sample, under 95% were seen once. Sorting used thawed, overnight-rested PBMC stained with anti-CD3, a viability dye and GMM-loaded CD1B tetramer. The CD1B tetramers carried C32 glucose monomycolate purified from Rhodococcus equi. Deletions cut 2 bases from V and 7 bases from J, with 12 bases between. The CDR3 consists of 12 residues. CDR1 is GTSNPN, CDR2 SVGIG, per germline (reference sequence). The sequencing sample was made of CD1b-GMM tetramer-negative cells sorted from PBMCs. The TCR was taken from an adult woman with latent tuberculosis. The chain links TRBV30 to TRBJ2-7; tentatively, D is TRBD1 (5 bases). The CDR3 coding sequence is TGTGCCTGGAGTCTAGGGGTGGGGGAGCAGTACTTC. Amino acid sequence: CAWSLGVGEQYF.